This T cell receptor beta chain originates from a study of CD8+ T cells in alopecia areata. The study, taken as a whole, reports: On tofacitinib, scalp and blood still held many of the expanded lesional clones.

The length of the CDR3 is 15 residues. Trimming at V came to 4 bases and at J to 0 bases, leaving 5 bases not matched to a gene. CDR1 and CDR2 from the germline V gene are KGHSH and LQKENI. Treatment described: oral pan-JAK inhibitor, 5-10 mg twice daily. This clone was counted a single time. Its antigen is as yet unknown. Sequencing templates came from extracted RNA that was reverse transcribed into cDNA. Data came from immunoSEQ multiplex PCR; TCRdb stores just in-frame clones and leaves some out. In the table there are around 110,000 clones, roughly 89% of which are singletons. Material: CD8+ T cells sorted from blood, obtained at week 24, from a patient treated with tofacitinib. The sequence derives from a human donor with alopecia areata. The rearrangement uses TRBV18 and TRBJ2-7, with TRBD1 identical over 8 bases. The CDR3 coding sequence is TGTGCCAGCTCACTAACCGGGACAGGCTCCTACGAGCAGTACTTC. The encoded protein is CASSLTGTGSYEQYF.